The rows below give T cell receptor beta chains drawn from one sample of a study of vaccination and CD4 T cells after COVID-19. TCRdb passed the PCR reads through MiXCR, listing each CDR3 protein once. This table holds some 16,000 distinct CDR3 sequences, about three quarters found once. These receptors' targets are unknown. Input material: CD4+ T cells from blood, cultured in vitro. The receptors stem from a human donor who had recovered from COVID-19. Both conserved end residues are part of each CDR3. A D gene is named only where the DNA matches it firmly. The size of a clone is reported for some rows only, either as once, few or many, or as a class for expanded clones.

>.|TRBJ1-3|TRBV28|.
TGTGCCAGCACGGCTGGAAACACCATATATTTT
CASTAGNTIYF
>TRBD1|TRBJ1-1|TRBV19|.
TGTGCCAGTAACTCGGGACAGGGGGCGCTCAGGCCTGAAGCTTTCTTT
CASNSGQGALRPEAFF
>.|TRBJ2-7|TRBV11-3|.
TGTGCCAGCAGCTCCGCGCCTACATCGAGCTCCTACGAGCAGTACTTC
CASSSAPTSSSYEQYF
>.|TRBJ2-5|TRBV7-7|few
TGTGCTAGCAGCCCAAGACTAGAGGTTGAGACCCAGTACTTC
CASSPRLEVETQYF
>TRBD2|TRBJ2-3|TRBV20-1|.
TGCAGTGCGGAATTGCCCGGCGGGAGAGCAGATACGCAGTATTTT
CSAELPGGRADTQYF
>.|TRBJ2-1|TRBV21-1|.
TGTGGATGCCGGGGGACTAGCGGAACAAGGAGCTCCTACAATGAGCAGTTCTTC
CGCRGTSGTRSSYNEQFF
>.|TRBJ1-2|TRBV27|few
TGTGCCAGCGGGGGCAGGGTTCACTATGGCTACACCTTC
CASGGRVHYGYTF
>.|TRBJ1-3|TRBV19|.
TGTGCCAGTACGGACAGTTCATCTGGAAACACCATATATTTT
CASTDSSSGNTIYF
>.|TRBJ2-1|TRBV24-1|once
TGTGCCACCACCCACGACAATGAGCAGTTCTTC
CATTHDNEQFF
>.|TRBJ1-1|TRBV24-1|.
TGTGCCACCATCGGGGCGGAGAACACTGAAGCTTTCTTT
CATIGAENTEAFF
>.|TRBJ2-2|TRBV11-1|.
TGTGCCAGCAGCTTATTATGGGCCGGGGAGCTGTTTTTT
CASSLLWAGELFF
>.|TRBJ2-7|TRBV6-5|.
TGTGCCAGCAGTTATTCGGCCGGCGGAAGGGGCTACGAGCAGTACTTC
CASSYSAGGRGYEQYF
>TRBD1|TRBJ1-5|TRBV7-6|.
TGTGCCAGCGCCCAGGGACAGGGGGCGAGCAATCAACCCCAGCATTTT
CASAQGQGASNQPQHF
>.|TRBJ1-1|TRBV30|.
TGTGCCTGGGTGGGGAGTGAAGCTTTCTTT
CAWVGSEAFF
>.|TRBJ2-3|TRBV6-2/TRBV6-3|once
TGTGCCAGCGGGAGGTACACAGATACGCAGTATTTT
CASGRYTDTQYF
>.|TRBJ1-5|TRBV6-7|few
TGTGCCAGCAGTTACTTCATGGTGTCAGGACTTCTCAATCAGCCCCAGCATTTT
CASSYFMVSGLLNQPQHF
>TRBD2|TRBJ2-7|TRBV12-3/TRBV12-4|.
TGTGCCAGCGGAAAGACTAGCGGGAGTTACGAGCAGTACTTC
CASGKTSGSYEQYF
>.|TRBJ1-6|TRBV5-6|.
TGTGCCAGCAGCTACCAAGGGCTTTCGGCCCTCCACTTT
CASSYQGLSALHF
>.|TRBJ1-5|TRBV6-1|.
TGTGCCAGCACCCTGATGTCGACAAATCGGGGTCAGCCCCAGCATTTT
CASTLMSTNRGQPQHF
>TRBD1|TRBJ2-3|TRBV7-3|.
TGTGCCAGCAGCGCGACAGGGGTTAGCACAGATACGCAGTATTTT
CASSATGVSTDTQYF
>.|TRBJ1-1|TRBV27|.
TGTGCCAGCACAAGGGCGATGAACACTGAAGCTTTCTTT
CASTRAMNTEAFF
>.|TRBJ2-1|TRBV2|medium-sized
TGTGCCAGCAGTGTTAGCGAGCTCTACAATGAGCAGTTCTTC
CASSVSELYNEQFF
>TRBD1|TRBJ1-5|TRBV19|.
TGTGCCAGTAGGTCCCCGGGACAGGGGAATCAGCCCCAGCATTTT
CASRSPGQGNQPQHF
>.|TRBJ2-1|TRBV20-1|.
TGCAGTGCTTCTCGCGGGCGGCTCTCCTACAATGAGCAGTTCTTC
CSASRGRLSYNEQFF
>.|TRBJ2-3|TRBV20-1|few
TGCAGCGCCGACAGACTAGGCCTAGATACGCAGTATTTT
CSADRLGLDTQYF
>TRBD1|TRBJ1-2|TRBV20-1|.
TGCAGTGCTGCCACACAATCCCCGGGACAGGGTGATGGCTACACCTTC
CSAATQSPGQGDGYTF
>.|TRBJ1-5|TRBV19|once
TGTGCCAGTAGTATTAGGGGTTATGATCAGCCCCAGCATTTT
CASSIRGYDQPQHF
>.|TRBJ1-5|TRBV2|.
TGTGCCAGCAGTGAGGTGGGGGGGCTCGGACTAGCGGGCAATCAGCCCCAGCATTTT
CASSEVGGLGLAGNQPQHF
>.|TRBJ1-3|TRBV15|large
TGTGCCACCAGCAGCCAGAACGGAAACACCATATATTTT
CATSSQNGNTIYF
>.|TRBJ2-2|TRBV20-1|.
TGCAGTGCTAGAGACCAAGCTAAGAGTTCGAACACCGGGGAGCTGTTTTTT
CSARDQAKSSNTGELFF
>.|TRBJ1-5|TRBV6-1|few
TGTGCCAGCAGTCACAGAAGCAATCAGCCCCAGCATTTT
CASSHRSNQPQHF
>.|TRBJ1-2|TRBV15|few
TGTGCCACCAGCAGAGACGGGGACACACTTTATGGCTACACCTTC
CATSRDGDTLYGYTF
>.|TRBJ2-4|TRBV21-1|.
TGTGCCGGCTATAGTGGGGCGGCCAAAAACATTCAGTACTTC
CAGYSGAAKNIQYF
>.|TRBJ2-7|TRBV6-2/TRBV6-3|.
TGTGCCAGCAGTTACACCCGGGACACCCGGCGGGACGAGCAGTACTTC
CASSYTRDTRRDEQYF
>.|TRBJ1-2|TRBV7-2|.
TGTGCCAGCAGCTTAGAGGTCCAGGACAAGGGCATCTATGGCTACACCTTC
CASSLEVQDKGIYGYTF
>.|TRBJ2-7|TRBV5-1|few
TGCGCCAGCAGCTTGGGCAGGCCCGTCTCCTACGAGCAGTACTTC
CASSLGRPVSYEQYF
>TRBD1|TRBJ2-1|TRBV9|once
TGTGCCAGCAGCGTAGTTGGGACAGACAATGAGCAGTTCTTC
CASSVVGTDNEQFF
>.|TRBJ2-1|TRBV14|once
TGTGCCAGCAGCCAAGACCTAGCCCGGGACTTATACAATGAGCAGTTCTTC
CASSQDLARDLYNEQFF
>.|TRBJ1-5|TRBV12-3/TRBV12-4|.
TGTGCCAGCACTGCAACAGACCAGCCCCAGCATTTT
CASTATDQPQHF
>.|TRBJ1-5|TRBV19|.
TGTGCCAGTAGTATAGGTCGGGGAACCTACAATCAGCCCCAGCATTTT
CASSIGRGTYNQPQHF
>.|TRBJ1-5|TRBV20-1|few
TGCAGTGCTAGTGGAGGCAGGGTTATTGGACAGCCCCAGCATTTT
CSASGGRVIGQPQHF
>.|TRBJ2-7|TRBV7-2|once
TGTGCCAGCAGCTTATGGTTGGTCGGCGGCCCCTCCGAGCAGTACTTC
CASSLWLVGGPSEQYF
>.|TRBJ2-3|TRBV28|.
TGTGCCAGCAGCCTACAGCTTTTCACACCCACAGATACGCAGTATTTT
CASSLQLFTPTDTQYF
>.|TRBJ2-7|TRBV27|.
TGTGCCAGCAGTTCCGGGACACTACTCTACGAGCAGTACTTC
CASSSGTLLYEQYF
>TRBD2|TRBJ2-3|TRBV20-1|.
TGCAGTGCTGGGGGGACTAGCGGGAGCACAGATACGCAGTATTTT
CSAGGTSGSTDTQYF
>.|TRBJ1-1|TRBV6-2/TRBV6-3|.
TGTGCCAGCAGTTACTCGTCTGACCCCGAAGCTTTCTTT
CASSYSSDPEAFF
>TRBD2|TRBJ2-5|TRBV6-5|once
TGTGCCAGCAGTTCGAGCGGGAGGGCCCAAGAGACCCAGTACTTC
CASSSSGRAQETQYF
>TRBD1|TRBJ1-5|TRBV12-3/TRBV12-4|.
TGTGCCAGCAGCCCCCGGGACAGGGAGGTGAGCAATCAGCCCCAGCATTTT
CASSPRDREVSNQPQHF
>.|TRBJ1-5|TRBV20-1|.
TGCAGTGCTAGACAGGGTCGGGTCAATCAGCCCCAGCATTTT
CSARQGRVNQPQHF
>.|TRBJ1-5|TRBV6-1|.
TGTGCCAGCAGCCGGGACCTACTTAGCAATCAGCCCCAGCATTTT
CASSRDLLSNQPQHF
>.|TRBJ2-7|TRBV30|.
TGTGCCTGGAGACTCCAGGCTGGAAACTACGAGCAGTACTTC
CAWRLQAGNYEQYF
>TRBD1|TRBJ1-5|TRBV20-1|few
TGCAGTGTACGGACAGGGAGCTTACAGCCCCAGCATTTT
CSVRTGSLQPQHF
>TRBD1|TRBJ2-7|TRBV20-1|.
TGCAGTGCCGCCGGGACAGACAATTACGAGCAGTACTTC
CSAAGTDNYEQYF
>.|TRBJ2-5|TRBV12-3/TRBV12-4|.
TGTGCCAGCAGTTTGCCAGAAGGGGAGACCCAGTACTTC
CASSLPEGETQYF
>.|TRBJ1-6|TRBV6-1|.
TGTGCCAGCACCCAACAGAAAACAAGCTATAATTCACCCCTCCACTTT
CASTQQKTSYNSPLHF